This T cell receptor beta chain was identified during a study of beta chain features in type 1 diabetes. Findings of the study overall: In every one of the four CD4+ subsets, TCRB CDR3s were moderately but significantly shorter in Type 1 diabetes patients. Sequencing of cDNA might inflate the share of cells that strongly express TCR. Insertion counts at VDJ junctions were lower in type 1 diabetes patients, who also showed more deletions there.

Isolated RNA was reverse transcribed in full, so expressed TCRB transcripts were sequenced. The protocol was immunoSEQ multiplex PCR, while the TCRdb copy is restricted to in-frame clones and leaves out a portion. The data hold 280,000 or so clones, with 15% observed a single time. Of note for this clone: Its cognate antigen is unknown.

Staining for CD45RO/CCR7/CD25/CD127/CD95/CD27 allowed sorting of CD4+ naive, central memory, regulatory and stem cell-like memory cells. This CDR3 region has 18 residues. Germline V gives CDR1 MNHNS, CDR2 SASEGT. V was pared by 2 bases and J by 2 bases, with 15 bases of the junction left unmatched. The sequencing input was naive CD4+ T cells from blood. This TCR came from a man in his late teens or twenties with type 1 diabetes. The V gene is TRBV6-1, the J gene TRBJ2-7; 7 bases are shared with TRBD2. CDR3 bases: TGTGCCAGCAGTGAAACGCTAGGAAGACTAGCTGGTCCCTACGAGCAGTACTTC. This sequence encodes CASSETLGRLAGPYEQYF.